Presented here are 19 T cell receptor beta chains from one specimen sequenced in a study of vaccination effects on CD4 cells after COVID-19. The method was immunoSEQ multiplex PCR; TCRdb's version includes in-frame clones alone and lacks a portion of them. Of 66,000 or so clones in the sample, about 67% were seen once. No antigen has been assigned to these receptors. The culture ran for under eleven days, and then CD4+ T cells were isolated. Participants were vaccinated with two doses of either the BNT162b2 or mRNA-1273 vaccine. This specimen consisted of CD4+ T cells from PBMCs cultured without peptide, obtained after COVID-19 vaccination. All receptors come from a human donor who received a COVID-19 vaccine.

In its sample, this clone is medium-sized (0.01 to 0.1%). The chain is built from TRBV18 and TRBJ2-3; 7 positions match TRBD2. J lost 1 base, V lost 5 bases, and 9 bases had no gene match. The CDR3 has 16 amino acids. The V gene's germline CDR1 is KGHSH and CDR2 LQKENI. The CDR3 DNA reads as TGTGCCAGCTCAAAGATGACTAGCTCTCGCACAGATACGCAGTATTTT. This sequence encodes CASSKMTSSRTDTQYF.

The chain uses TRBV3-1 (or the pseudogene TRBV3-2) and TRBJ1-2; D is unresolved. This CDR3 contains 13 residues. Looked up from germline, CDR1 is LGHDT and CDR2 is YNNKEL (reference sequence). Trimming took off 0 bases at V and 5 bases at J, with 7 bases between the two ends. CDR3 amino acids: CASSQDRVYGYTF. The CDR3 DNA reads as TGTGCCAGCAGCCAAGATCGGGTATATGGCTACACCTTC.

The chain uses TRBV14 and TRBJ2-3; 8 bases line up with TRBD2. Germline CDR1 is SGHDN and CDR2 is FVKESK. The CDR3 has 15 amino acids. V lost 4 bases to trimming and J lost 4 bases; unmatched junction nucleotides: 7. In DNA form, the CDR3 reads TGTGCCAGCAGCCGAGCGGGGGCCTGGGCAGATACGCAGTATTTT. Translation gives CASSRAGAWADTQYF.

The J gene is TRBJ2-7, the V gene TRBV6-5; TRBD2 is a possible D gene (6 bases). The CDR3 extends over 13 amino acids. Trimming removed 6 bases at V and 6 bases at J, with 15 bases between. Looked up from germline, CDR1 is MNHEY and CDR2 is SVGAGI. Written as DNA, the CDR3 is TGTGCCAGCAGCAGGGACTTCTTAGCCGAGCAGTACGTC. Translating it yields CASSRDFLAEQYV.

The chain joins TRBV7-2 to TRBJ1-1, with D possibly matching TRBD1 (5 bases). The CDR3 length is 15 residues. Germline CDR1 is SGHTA and CDR2 is FQGNSA. Between the trimmed V and J ends, which lost 1 base and 4 bases, there was a span of 13 bases. This CDR3 is CASSLGPGRGTEAFF. The CDR3 DNA follows: TGTGCCAGCAGCTTAGGTCCAGGGAGAGGCACTGAAGCTTTCTTT.

This clone has more than one count but fewer than ten. This chain connects TRBV29-1 to TRBJ1-2; D may be TRBD1 (6 bases). Trimming pared 4 bases from V and 5 bases from J, leaving 14 bases between. Germline values: CDR1 SQVTM, CDR2 ANQGSEA. CDR3 size: 13 residues. CDR3 bases: TGCAGCGTTGTTTTACAGGGAAGTTATGGCTACACCTTC. Amino acids: CSVVLQGSYGYTF.

The V gene is TRBV24-1, the J gene TRBJ2-5; 8 positions match TRBD2. The germline CDR1 and CDR2 sequences are KGHDR and SFDVKD. This CDR3 contains 14 residues. V shed 9 bases, J shed 5 bases, and the junction held 10 bases outside the gene matches. The CDR3 region is CATGTSSRGETQYF. CDR3 bases: TGTGCCACCGGGACTAGTTCGCGTGGCGAGACCCAGTACTTC.

J is TRBJ1-3 and V is TRBV30; possible D gene TRBD1, 5 bases. The germline gives CDR1 GTSNPN, CDR2 SVGIG (reference sequence). CDR3 length equals 16 residues. Trimming cost V 2 bases and J 2 bases, with 16 bases left between them. CDR3 sequence (DNA): TGTGCCTGGAGTTTAGGTAACACAGGAGCTGGAAACACCATATATTTT. Protein sequence: CAWSLGNTGAGNTIYF.

The rearrangement joins TRBV5-1 to TRBJ2-7; 8 nucleotides match TRBD1. The germline gives CDR1 SGHRS, CDR2 YFSETQ. Trimming at V came to 4 bases and at J to 3 bases, leaving 6 bases not matched to a gene. The CDR3 length is 14 residues. For the CDR3, the DNA is TGCGCCAGCAGCACAGGGGGAACGAACTACGAGCAGTACGTC. Translated, it gives CASSTGGTNYEQYV.

The rearrangement links TRBV5-4 to TRBJ1-2; 10 bases match TRBD1. This CDR3 region has 14 residues. Per the germline V gene, CDR1 is SGHNT and CDR2 is YYREEE (reference sequence). The V and J ends lost 3 bases and 8 bases, in that order; junction bases with no gene match: 7. The CDR3 sequence is CASSSPGQGIGYTF. The CDR3, as DNA: TGTGCCAGCAGCTCTCCGGGACAGGGGATCGGCTACACCTTC.

The chain joins TRBV18 to TRBJ2-3; D is undetermined. The V end was cut by 3 bases, the J end by 2 bases, with 9 bases between. The germline V gene encodes CDR1 KGHSH and CDR2 LQKENI. There are 14 residues in the CDR3. CDR3 DNA sequence: TGTGCCAGCTCACCGGTTCTAGACACAGATACGCAGTATTTT. Protein: CASSPVLDTDTQYF.

The rearrangement links TRBV3-1 (or the pseudogene TRBV3-2) to TRBJ2-4; 8 bases line up with TRBD2. The CDR3 covers 15 residues. Germline trimming cut 3 bases from V and 1 base from J; bases unmatched to any gene: 2. The germline CDR1 and CDR2 sequences are LGHDT and YNNKEL (reference sequence). CDR3 protein: CASSHGGAAKNIQYF. CDR3 bases: TGTGCCAGCAGCCACGGGGGGGCGGCCAAAAACATTCAGTACTTC.

V and J are TRBV10-3 and TRBJ1-2; D is undetermined. The V and J ends lost 8 bases and 4 bases respectively, with 11 bases between them. The CDR3 length is 12 residues. Germline V gene sequence: CDR1 ENHRY, CDR2 SYGVKD. CDR3 loop: CAIAREGYGYTF. The CDR3 DNA reads as TGTGCCATCGCGAGGGAAGGCTATGGCTACACCTTC.

The chain employs TRBV7-8 and TRBJ1-2, with unresolved D. This CDR3 comprises 14 residues. Germline-derived CDR1 and CDR2 are SGHVS and FQNEAQ. The V gene lost 2 bases and the J gene lost 8 bases, with 15 bases spanning the gap. The CDR3 DNA is TGTGCCAGCAGCTTAACAAAGGGTTCAGGAGGCTACACCTTC. This codes for CASSLTKGSGGYTF.

The V gene is TRBV18, the J gene TRBJ2-5; 9 bases match TRBD2. V dropped 0 bases and J dropped 5; count of bases not matched to a gene: 7. CDR1 is KGHSH, CDR2 LQKENI, per germline. The length of the CDR3 is 16 residues. The CDR3 sequence: CASSPPGTSRSETQYF. In nucleotides, the CDR3 is TGTGCCAGCTCACCACCCGGGACTAGCAGATCTGAGACCCAGTACTTC.

This clone was seen just once. The rearrangement joins TRBV12-3 or TRBV12-4 to TRBJ1-2; 7 bases match TRBD1. The CDR3 covers 13 residues. J gave up 8 bases and V 3 bases, and 6 bases lay outside the gene matches. CDR3 loop: CASSFEGARGYTF. CDR3 nucleotide sequence: TGTGCCAGCAGTTTTGAGGGGGCTAGAGGCTACACCTTC.

This chain joins TRBV5-6 and TRBJ2-1; no clear D. Trimming shortened V by 1 base and J by 9 bases, and 23 bases separated the two germline ends. CDR3 length: 17 residues. Looked up from germline, CDR1 is SGHDT and CDR2 is YYEEEE. CDR3 sequence (DNA): TGTGCCAGCAGCTTGTACGTCGGGCAACGGCTAATGGGTGAGCAGTTCTTC. It codes for CASSLYVGQRLMGEQFF.

The chain combines TRBV3-1 (or the pseudogene TRBV3-2) with TRBJ1-2; D ambiguous. With 2 bases removed from V and 2 bases from J, the gap between germline ends came to 9 bases. This CDR3 region has 14 residues. CDR1 is LGHDT, CDR2 YNNKEL, per germline (reference sequence). The CDR3 reads CASSQHASNYGYTF. The CDR3 DNA reads as TGTGCCAGCAGCCAACATGCATCGAACTATGGCTACACCTTC.

This clone has just a few counts. The gene calls are TRBV28 and TRBJ2-1; 7 bases are shared with TRBD1. Per germline, CDR1 MDHEN and CDR2 SYDVKM. The CDR3 runs to 12 residues. The trim removed 8 bases at V and 7 bases at J, leaving 5 bases unmatched. Here the CDR3 DNA reads TGTGCCAGCGGAACAGGGGTTAATGAGCAGTTCTTC. Residues: CASGTGVNEQFF. Looking up the rest from reference TRBV28 and TRBJ2-1 gives the full variable domain: DVKVTQSSRYLVKRTGEKVFLECVQDMDHENMFWYRQDPGLGLRLIYFSYDVKMKEKGDIPEGYSVSREKKERFSLILESASTNQTSMYLCASGTGVNEQFFGPGTRLTVL.